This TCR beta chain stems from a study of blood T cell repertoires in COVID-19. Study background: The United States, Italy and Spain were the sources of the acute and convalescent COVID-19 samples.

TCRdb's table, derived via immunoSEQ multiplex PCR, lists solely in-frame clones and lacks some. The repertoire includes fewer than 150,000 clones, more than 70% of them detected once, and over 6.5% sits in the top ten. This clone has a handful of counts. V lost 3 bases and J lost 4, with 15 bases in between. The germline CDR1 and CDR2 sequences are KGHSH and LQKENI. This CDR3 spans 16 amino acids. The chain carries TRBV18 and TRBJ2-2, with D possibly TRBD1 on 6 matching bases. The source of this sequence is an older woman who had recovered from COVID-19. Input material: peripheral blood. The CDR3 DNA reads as TGTGCCAGCTCACCCATTGAGGCCAGGGGCACCGGGGAGCTGTTTTTT. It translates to CASSPIEARGTGELFF.